The 18 T cell receptor beta chains reported below all come from one sample, sequenced in a study of blood T cell repertoires in COVID-19. The method was immunoSEQ multiplex PCR; TCRdb's version includes in-frame clones alone and lacks a portion of them. The repertoire holds approximately 190,000 clones, with around 80% as singletons. Sequencing was done on a sample of peripheral blood. The receptors shown here come from a human donor in a cohort sampled during active COVID-19.

The chain couples TRBV2 to TRBJ1-6, with 8 bases fitting TRBD1. The germline CDR1 and CDR2 sequences are SNHLY and FYNNEI. V gave up 9 bases and J gave up 7 bases; unmatched junction bases: 11. The CDR3 consists of 15 residues. Here the CDR3 DNA reads TGTGCCAGTACGATACAGGGGGGATTCAATTCACCCCTCCACTTT. It is translated as CASTIQGGFNSPLHF.

The chain combines TRBV4-1 with TRBJ2-1; 9 bases are shared with TRBD2. The germline CDR1 and CDR2 sequences are MGHRA and YSYEKL. V shed 4 bases, J shed 2 bases, and the junction held 3 bases outside the gene matches. The CDR3 is 15 amino acids. Written as DNA, the CDR3 is TGCGCCAGCAGCCGGGCGGGAGGGACCTACAATGAGCAGTTCTTC. As protein: CASSRAGGTYNEQFF.

The rearrangement links TRBV7-7 to TRBJ2-5; D gene ambiguous. CDR1 SSHAT and CDR2 FNYEAQ come from the germline V gene (reference sequence). Trimming shortened V by 5 bases and J by 5 bases, and 15 bases separated the two germline ends. The CDR3 is 14 residues long. In nucleotides, the CDR3 is TGTGCCAGCAGCCCTGAGTGGTCCTCGGAGACCCAGTACTTC. It specifies CASSPEWSSETQYF.

This clone has only a few counts. This chain connects TRBV5-1 to TRBJ1-2; 7 bases align to TRBD1. Per germline, CDR1 SGHRS and CDR2 YFSETQ. This CDR3 has 14 residues. Trimming took 9 bases from V and 8 from J; bases not matched to a gene: 16. The DNA for the CDR3 is TGCGCCACCACCACGGAAACAGGGGCGCGCGGCTACACCTTC. Translating gives CATTTETGARGYTF.

The genes are TRBV5-1 and TRBJ2-5, with a tentative D call TRBD2 (6 bases). The length of the CDR3 is 18 residues. Germline lookup yields CDR1 SGHRS and CDR2 YFSETQ. With 4 bases removed from V and 5 bases from J, the gap between germline ends came to 27 bases. The chain's CDR3 is CASSPTGGTSSFRETQYF. CDR3 DNA sequence: TGCGCCAGCAGCCCAACCGGGGGTACCTCGTCCTTTAGGGAGACCCAGTACTTC.

The J gene is TRBJ1-5, the V gene TRBV7-8; TRBD1 agrees at 9 bases. This CDR3 comprises 17 residues. Germline V lookup: CDR1 SGHVS, CDR2 FQNEAQ. V was pared by 0 bases and J by 5 bases, with 8 bases of the junction left unmatched. CDR3 bases: TGTGCCAGCAGCTTAGCGACGTTCCGGACAGGGGATCAGCCCCAGCATTTT. Protein sequence: CASSLATFRTGDQPQHF.

J is TRBJ1-1 and V is TRBV30, with D perhaps matching TRBD1 (6 bases). The germline V gene has CDR1 GTSNPN and CDR2 SVGIG (reference sequence). This CDR3 has 14 residues. V was pared by 0 bases and J by 5 bases, with 13 bases between. This CDR3 is CAWSVGTTGTEAFF. The CDR3 nucleotides read TGTGCCTGGAGTGTCGGCACAACAGGGACTGAAGCTTTCTTT.

The chain joins TRBV5-8 to TRBJ2-2; 9 positions agree with TRBD1. The CDR3 has 15 amino acids. Per the germline V gene, CDR1 is SGHTS and CDR2 is YDEGEE. J gave up 5 bases and V 3 bases, and 5 bases lay outside the gene matches. The CDR3 loop reads CASSWGQGITGELFF. In nucleotides, the CDR3 is TGTGCCAGCAGCTGGGGACAGGGTATAACCGGGGAGCTGTTTTTT.

CDR3 DNA: TGTGCCACCAGCAACTTCCAGGGCGACACAGATACGCAGTATTTT. The encoded protein is CATSNFQGDTDTQYF. The rearrangement uses TRBV15 and TRBJ2-3, with D perhaps TRBD1 (5 bases). The germline gives CDR1 LNHNV, CDR2 YYDKDF (reference sequence). Trimming pared 4 bases from V and 2 bases from J, leaving 13 bases between. The CDR3 is 15 residues long.

The V gene is TRBV11-3, the J gene TRBJ2-3, with D possibly matching TRBD2 (5 bases). V was trimmed by 1 base and J by 5 bases, leaving 7 bases between them. The CDR3 covers 13 residues. Germline CDR1 reads SGHNT; CDR2 reads YENEEA. CDR3 sequence: CASSLVAGDTQYF. Here the CDR3 DNA reads TGTGCCAGCAGCTTAGTGGCGGGAGATACGCAGTATTTT.

V usage is TRBV11-2 and J usage is TRBJ1-2; D gene ambiguous. Looked up from germline, CDR1 is SGHAT and CDR2 is FQNNGV. The CDR3 consists of 15 residues. Trimming cost V 5 bases and J 8 bases, with 21 bases left between them. CDR3 loop: CASSPHPLVGLGYTF. CDR3 DNA sequence: TGTGCCAGCAGCCCCCACCCCCTAGTGGGTTTGGGCTACACCTTC.

V and J are TRBV28 and TRBJ2-7, with TRBD2 identical over 7 bases. The CDR3 is 14 residues long. J gave up 9 bases and V 7 bases, and 15 bases lay outside the gene matches. The germline CDR1 and CDR2 sequences are MDHEN and SYDVKM. This CDR3 is CASKSSGTLRGQYF. CDR3 nucleotides: TGTGCCAGCAAGTCTAGCGGTACCCTACGAGGGCAGTACTTC.

CDR3 sequence (DNA): TGCAGCGTTGAAAAGGGGGTGGGCACAGATACGCAGTATTTT. The encoded protein is CSVEKGVGTDTQYF. V usage is TRBV29-1 and J usage is TRBJ2-3; maybe TRBD1 (6 bases). The CDR3 extends over 14 amino acids. V was pared by 2 bases and J by 1 base, with 10 bases between. Germline V gene data show CDR1 as SQVTM and CDR2 as ANQGSEA.

The chain recombines TRBV6-5 with TRBJ1-1, with D unclear. V was pared by 0 bases and J by 5 bases, with 13 bases between. Per germline, CDR1 MNHEY and CDR2 SVGAGI. This CDR3 comprises 15 residues. Here the CDR3 reads CASSYSWTFNTEAFF. The CDR3 region has the DNA TGTGCCAGCAGTTACTCCTGGACTTTTAATACTGAAGCTTTCTTT.

The chain employs TRBV5-1 and TRBJ2-7; 8 bases are a match to TRBD1. This CDR3 region has 14 residues. Germline V lookup: CDR1 SGHRS, CDR2 YFSETQ. V was clipped by 0 bases and J by 6 bases; unmatched bases: 5. The CDR3: CASSLGMTGAEQYV. CDR3 DNA: TGCGCCAGCAGCTTGGGAATGACAGGGGCCGAGCAGTACGTC.

This clone was observed a few times. The same CDR3 is also encoded by other DNA sequences in this sample. The J gene is TRBJ2-1, the V gene TRBV9; D is unclear. The CDR3 covers 12 residues. Trimming stripped 0 bases from V and 10 bases from J, with 8 bases between. Germline V gene sequence: CDR1 SGDLS, CDR2 YYNGEE. The CDR3 here is CASSVGSGEQFF. CDR3 DNA sequence: TGTGCCAGCAGCGTAGGGTCCGGGGAGCAGTTCTTC.

The gene calls are TRBV6-1 and TRBJ2-2; the D gene is possibly TRBD1 (6 bases). V dropped 2 bases and J dropped 5 bases, with 12 bases sitting between them. This CDR3 is 15 amino acids long. Germline CDR1 reads MNHNS; CDR2 reads SASEGT. CDR3 sequence reads: CASSETDTGTGELFF. The CDR3 DNA reads TGTGCCAGCAGTGAAACGGACACAGGGACCGGGGAGCTGTTTTTT.

V usage is TRBV14 and J usage is TRBJ2-1; D gene unclear. The CDR3 loop spans 14 amino acids. CDR1 is SGHDN, CDR2 FVKESK, per germline. V was clipped by 4 bases and J by 3 bases, with 10 bases between them. The CDR3 DNA sequence: TGTGCCAGCAGCCGCGGATCCCTCTACAATGAGCAGTTCTTC. Protein: CASSRGSLYNEQFF.